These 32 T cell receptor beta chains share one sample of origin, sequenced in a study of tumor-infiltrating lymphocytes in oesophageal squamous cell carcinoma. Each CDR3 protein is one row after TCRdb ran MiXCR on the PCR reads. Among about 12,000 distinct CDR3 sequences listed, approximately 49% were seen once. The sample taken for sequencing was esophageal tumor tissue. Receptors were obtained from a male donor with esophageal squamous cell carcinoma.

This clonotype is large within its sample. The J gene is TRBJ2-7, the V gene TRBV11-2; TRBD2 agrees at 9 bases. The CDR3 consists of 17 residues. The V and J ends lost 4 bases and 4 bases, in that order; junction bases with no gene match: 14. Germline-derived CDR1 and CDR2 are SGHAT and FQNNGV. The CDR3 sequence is CASSSRGLLAGLYEQYF. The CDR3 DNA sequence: TGTGCCAGCAGCTCCCGGGGATTGCTAGCGGGATTGTACGAGCAGTACTTC.

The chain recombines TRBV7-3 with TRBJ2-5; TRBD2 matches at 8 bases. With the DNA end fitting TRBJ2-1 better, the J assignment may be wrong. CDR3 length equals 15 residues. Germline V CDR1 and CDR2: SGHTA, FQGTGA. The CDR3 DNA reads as TGTGCCAGCAGCTTAAGACGGGGGGGCCTCAATGAGCAGTTCTTC. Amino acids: CASSLRRGGLNEQFF.

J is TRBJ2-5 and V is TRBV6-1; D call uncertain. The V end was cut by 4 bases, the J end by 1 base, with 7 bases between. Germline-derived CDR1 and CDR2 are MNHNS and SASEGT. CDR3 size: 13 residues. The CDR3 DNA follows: TGTGCCAGCAGTGGGGTATCCCAAGAGACCCAGTACTTC. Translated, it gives CASSGVSQETQYF.

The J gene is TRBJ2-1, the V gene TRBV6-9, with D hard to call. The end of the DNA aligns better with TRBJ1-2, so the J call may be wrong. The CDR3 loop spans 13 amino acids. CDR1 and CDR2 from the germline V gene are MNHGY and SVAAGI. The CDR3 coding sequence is TGTGCCAGCAACCCGGACGGACCTTATGGCTACACCTTC. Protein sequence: CASNPDGPYGYTF.

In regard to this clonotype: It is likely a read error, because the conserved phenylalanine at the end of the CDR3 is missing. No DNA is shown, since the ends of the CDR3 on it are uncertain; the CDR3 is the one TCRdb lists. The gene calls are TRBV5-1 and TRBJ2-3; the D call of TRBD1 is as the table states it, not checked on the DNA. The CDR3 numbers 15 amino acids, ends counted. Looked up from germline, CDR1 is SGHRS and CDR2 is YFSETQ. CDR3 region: CASSSWMQGRGEQYS.

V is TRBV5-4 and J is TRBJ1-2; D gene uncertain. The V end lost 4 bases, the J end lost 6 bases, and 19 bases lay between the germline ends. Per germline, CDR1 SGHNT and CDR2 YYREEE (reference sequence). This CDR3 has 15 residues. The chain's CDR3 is CASSLEYWGSDGYTF. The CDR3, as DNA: TGTGCCAGCAGCCTCGAGTATTGGGGATCGGATGGCTACACCTTC.

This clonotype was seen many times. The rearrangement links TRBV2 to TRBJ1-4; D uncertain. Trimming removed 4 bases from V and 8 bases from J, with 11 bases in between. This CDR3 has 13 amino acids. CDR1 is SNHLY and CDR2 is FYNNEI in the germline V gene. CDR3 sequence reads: CASSAGLAEKLFF. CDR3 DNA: TGTGCCAGCAGTGCAGGTCTAGCCGAAAAACTGTTTTTT.

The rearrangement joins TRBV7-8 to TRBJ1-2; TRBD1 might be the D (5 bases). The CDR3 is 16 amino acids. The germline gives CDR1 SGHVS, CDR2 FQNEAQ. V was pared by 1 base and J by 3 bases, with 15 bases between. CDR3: CASSLEASGTYYGYTF. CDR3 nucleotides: TGTGCCAGCAGCTTAGAGGCTTCAGGGACGTACTATGGCTACACCTTC.

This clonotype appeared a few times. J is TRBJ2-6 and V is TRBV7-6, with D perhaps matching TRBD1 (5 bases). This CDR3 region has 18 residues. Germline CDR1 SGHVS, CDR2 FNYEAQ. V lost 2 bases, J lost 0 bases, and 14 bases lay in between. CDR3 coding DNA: TGTGCCAGCAGCTTACCAGTAGGGGCTGTCTCTGGGGCCAACGTCCTGACTTTC. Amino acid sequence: CASSLPVGAVSGANVLTF.

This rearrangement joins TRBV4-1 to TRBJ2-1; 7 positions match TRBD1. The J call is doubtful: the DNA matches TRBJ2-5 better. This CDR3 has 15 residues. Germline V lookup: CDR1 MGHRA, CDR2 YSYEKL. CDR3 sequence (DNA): TGCGCCAGCAGCCAACACCAGGGGGACCAAGAGACCCAGTACTTC. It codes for CASSQHQGDQETQYF.

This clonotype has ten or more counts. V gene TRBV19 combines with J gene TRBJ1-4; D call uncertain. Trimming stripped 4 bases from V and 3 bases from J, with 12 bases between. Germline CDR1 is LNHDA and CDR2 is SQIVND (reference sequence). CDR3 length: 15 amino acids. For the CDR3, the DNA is TGTGCCAGTAGTACCCGGCGCGGATCTAATGAAAAACTGTTTTTT. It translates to CASSTRRGSNEKLFF. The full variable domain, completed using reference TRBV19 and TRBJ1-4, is DGGITQSPKYLFRKEGQNVTLSCEQNLNHDAMYWYRQDPGQGLRLIYYSQIVNDFQKGDIAEGYSVSREKKESFPLTVTSAQKNPTAFYLCASSTRRGSNEKLFFGSGTQLSVL.

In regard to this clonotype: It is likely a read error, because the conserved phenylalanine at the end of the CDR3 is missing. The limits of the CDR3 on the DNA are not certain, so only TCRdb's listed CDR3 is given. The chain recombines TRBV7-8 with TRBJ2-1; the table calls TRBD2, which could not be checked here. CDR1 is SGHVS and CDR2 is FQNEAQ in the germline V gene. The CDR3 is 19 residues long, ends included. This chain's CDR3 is CASSRLRVGDPNSPLHFGN.

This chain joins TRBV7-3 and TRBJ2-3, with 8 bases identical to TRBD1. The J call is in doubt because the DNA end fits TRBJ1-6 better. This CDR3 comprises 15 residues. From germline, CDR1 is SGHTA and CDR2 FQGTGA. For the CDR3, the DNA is TGTGCCAGCAGCTTAGGGACAGGCCCTCTTTCACCCCTCCACTTT. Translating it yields CASSLGTGPLSPLHF.

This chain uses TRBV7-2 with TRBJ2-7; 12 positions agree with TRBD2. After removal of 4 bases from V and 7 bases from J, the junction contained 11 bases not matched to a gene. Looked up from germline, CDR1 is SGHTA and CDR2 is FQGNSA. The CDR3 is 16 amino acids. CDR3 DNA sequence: TGTGCCAGCAGCTCCAGACTAGCGGGGGCCTACAATGAGCAGTACTTC. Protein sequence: CASSSRLAGAYNEQYF.

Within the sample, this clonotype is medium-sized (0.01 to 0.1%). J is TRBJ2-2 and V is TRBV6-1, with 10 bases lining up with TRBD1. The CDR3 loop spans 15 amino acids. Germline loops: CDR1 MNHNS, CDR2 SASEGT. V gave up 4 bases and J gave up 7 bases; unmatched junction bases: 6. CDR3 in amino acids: CASSGRQGADGELFF. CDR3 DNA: TGTGCCAGCAGTGGTAGACAGGGGGCGGACGGGGAGCTGTTTTTT.

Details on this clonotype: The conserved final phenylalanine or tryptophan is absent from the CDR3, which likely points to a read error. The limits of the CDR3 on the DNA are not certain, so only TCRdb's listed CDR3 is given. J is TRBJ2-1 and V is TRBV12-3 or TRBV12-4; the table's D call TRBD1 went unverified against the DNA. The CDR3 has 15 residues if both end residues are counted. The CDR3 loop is CASSDRGRGGYTFGS.

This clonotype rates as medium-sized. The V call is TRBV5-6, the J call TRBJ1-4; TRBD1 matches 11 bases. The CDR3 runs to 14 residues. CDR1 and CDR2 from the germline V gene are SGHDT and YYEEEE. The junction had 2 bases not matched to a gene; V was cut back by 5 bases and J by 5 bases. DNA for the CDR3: TGTGCCAGCAGGGACAGGGGGCGCAATGAAAAACTGTTTTTT. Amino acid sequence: CASRDRGRNEKLFF.

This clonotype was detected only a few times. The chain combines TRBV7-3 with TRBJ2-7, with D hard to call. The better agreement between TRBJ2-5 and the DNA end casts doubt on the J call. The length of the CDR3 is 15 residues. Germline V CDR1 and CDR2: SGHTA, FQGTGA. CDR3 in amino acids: CASSLFGGSQETQYF. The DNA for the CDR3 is TGTGCCAGCAGCTTATTCGGTGGCTCCCAAGAGACCCAGTACTTC.

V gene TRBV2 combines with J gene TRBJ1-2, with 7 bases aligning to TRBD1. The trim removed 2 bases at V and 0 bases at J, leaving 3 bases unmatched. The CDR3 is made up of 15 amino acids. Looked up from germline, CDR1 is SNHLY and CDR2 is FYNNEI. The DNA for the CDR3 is TGTGCCAGCAGTGAATTTACAGGGGCTAACTATGGCTACACCTTC. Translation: CASSEFTGANYGYTF.

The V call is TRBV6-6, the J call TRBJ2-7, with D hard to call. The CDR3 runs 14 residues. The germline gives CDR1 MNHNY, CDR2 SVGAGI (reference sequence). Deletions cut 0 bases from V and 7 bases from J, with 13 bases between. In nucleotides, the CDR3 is TGTGCCAGCAGTTACTCGCTGAGGAGTAATGAGCAGTACTTC. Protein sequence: CASSYSLRSNEQYF.

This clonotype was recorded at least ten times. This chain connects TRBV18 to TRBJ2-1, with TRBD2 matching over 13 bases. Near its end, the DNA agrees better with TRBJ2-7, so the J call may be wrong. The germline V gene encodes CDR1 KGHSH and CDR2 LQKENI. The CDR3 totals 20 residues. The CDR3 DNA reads TGTGCCAGCTCACCACGCTCCTCACTAGCGGGAGGGTCCAGCTCCTACGAGCAGTACTTC. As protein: CASSPRSSLAGGSSSYEQYF.

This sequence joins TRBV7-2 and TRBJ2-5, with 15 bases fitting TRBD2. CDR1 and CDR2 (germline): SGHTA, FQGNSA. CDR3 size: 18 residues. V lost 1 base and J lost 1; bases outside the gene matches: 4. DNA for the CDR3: TGTGCCAGCAGCTTAGGTTGGGGACTAGCGGGAGGCCAAGAGACCCAGTACTTC. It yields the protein CASSLGWGLAGGQETQYF.

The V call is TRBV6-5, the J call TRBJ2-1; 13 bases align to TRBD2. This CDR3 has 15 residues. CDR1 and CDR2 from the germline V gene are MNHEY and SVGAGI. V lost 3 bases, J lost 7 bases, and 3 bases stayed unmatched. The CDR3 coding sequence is TGTGCCAGCAGTTATACTAGCGGGGGGGTGAATGAGCAGTTCTTC. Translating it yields CASSYTSGGVNEQFF.

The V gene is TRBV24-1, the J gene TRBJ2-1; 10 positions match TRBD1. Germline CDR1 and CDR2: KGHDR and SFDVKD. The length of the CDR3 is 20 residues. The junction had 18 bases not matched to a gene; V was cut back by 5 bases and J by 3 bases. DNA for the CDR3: TGTGCCACCAGTGCTGCCCCGGGACAGGGGTACGGGAAAGGCTACAATGAGCAGTTCTTC. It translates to CATSAAPGQGYGKGYNEQFF.

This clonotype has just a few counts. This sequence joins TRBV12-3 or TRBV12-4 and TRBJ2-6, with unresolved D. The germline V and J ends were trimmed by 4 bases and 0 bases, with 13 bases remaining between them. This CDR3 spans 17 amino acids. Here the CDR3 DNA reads TGTGCCAGCAGTTCGTGGAACTGGCTCTCTGGGGCCAACGTCCTGACTTTC. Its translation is CASSSWNWLSGANVLTF.

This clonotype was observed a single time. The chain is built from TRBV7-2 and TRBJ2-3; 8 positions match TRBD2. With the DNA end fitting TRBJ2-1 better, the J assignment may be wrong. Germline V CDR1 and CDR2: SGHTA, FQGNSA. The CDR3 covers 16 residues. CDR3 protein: CASSSPERTSTIEQFF. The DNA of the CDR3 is TGTGCCAGCAGCTCCCCCGAAAGGACTAGCACAATTGAGCAGTTCTTC.

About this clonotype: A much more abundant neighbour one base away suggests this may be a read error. The CDR3 loop reads CASSRSGASYNEQYF. CDR3 DNA: TGTGCCAGCAGCCGTAGCGGGGCCTCCTACAATGAGCAGTACTTC. The chain employs TRBV7-6 and TRBJ2-4, with TRBD2 identical over 8 bases. CDR1 is SGHVS and CDR2 is FNYEAQ in the germline V gene. This CDR3 has 15 residues. Trimming at V came to 5 bases and at J to 13 bases, leaving 16 bases not matched to a gene.

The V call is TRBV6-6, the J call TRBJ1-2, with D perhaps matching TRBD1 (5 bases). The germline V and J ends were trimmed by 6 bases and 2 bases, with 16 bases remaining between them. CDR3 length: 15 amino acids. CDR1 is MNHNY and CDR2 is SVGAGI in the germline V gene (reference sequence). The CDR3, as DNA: TGTGCCAGCAGACTACAGATCAGGGTCAACTATGGCTACACCTTC. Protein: CASRLQIRVNYGYTF.

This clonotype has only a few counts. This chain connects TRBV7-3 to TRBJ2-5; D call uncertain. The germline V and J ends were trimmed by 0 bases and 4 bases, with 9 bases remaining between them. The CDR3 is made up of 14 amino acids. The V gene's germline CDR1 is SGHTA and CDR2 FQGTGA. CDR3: CASSLTGLPETQYF. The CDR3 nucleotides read TGTGCCAGCAGCTTAACCGGGCTCCCAGAGACCCAGTACTTC. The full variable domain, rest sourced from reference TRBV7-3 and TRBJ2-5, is GAGVSQTPSNKVTEKGKYVELRCDPISGHTALYWYRQSLGQGPEFLIYFQGTGAADDSGLPNDRFFAVRPEGSVSTLKIQRTERGDSAVYLCASSLTGLPETQYFGPGTRLLVL.

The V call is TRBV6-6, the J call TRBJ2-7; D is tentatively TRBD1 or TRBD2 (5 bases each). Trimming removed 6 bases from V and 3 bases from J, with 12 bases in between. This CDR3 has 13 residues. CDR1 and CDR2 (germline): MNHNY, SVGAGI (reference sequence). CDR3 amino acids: CASRKRDGYEQYF. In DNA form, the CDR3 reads TGTGCCAGCAGAAAACGGGACGGCTACGAGCAGTACTTC.

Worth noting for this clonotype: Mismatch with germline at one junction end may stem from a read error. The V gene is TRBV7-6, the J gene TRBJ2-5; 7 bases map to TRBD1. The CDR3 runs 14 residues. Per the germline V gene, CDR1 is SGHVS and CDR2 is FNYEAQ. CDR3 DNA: TGTGCTAGCAGCTTCGGGACAGCCCAAGAGACCCAGTACTTC. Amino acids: CASSFGTAQETQYF.

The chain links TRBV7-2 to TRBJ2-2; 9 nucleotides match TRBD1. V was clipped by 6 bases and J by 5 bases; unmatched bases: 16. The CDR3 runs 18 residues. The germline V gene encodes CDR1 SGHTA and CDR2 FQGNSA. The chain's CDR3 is CASSPRQGVIVGTGELFF. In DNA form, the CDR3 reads TGTGCCAGCAGTCCCCGACAGGGGGTAATAGTGGGGACCGGGGAGCTGTTTTTT.